The 10 T cell receptor beta chains given below trace back to one sample, sequenced in a study of shared clonotypes between healthy human individuals (dated by TCRdb to 2018 to 2021). CD8 naive samples were CD45RO-negative cells positively selected for CCR7, giving a CD45RA+CCR7+ population that excluded TemRA cells. The method behind the library was the immunoSEQ multiplex PCR assay. Here the immuneACCESS table is served through TCRdb, limited to in-frame sequences with V and J called. Missing clones are a known gap in these copies; in checked studies unresolved V genes cover under half, and the rest lacks a known reason. This sample holds under 850,000 clones; 85% to 95% were observed only once. Of the sample, around 24% is held by the ten largest clones. Sequencing was carried out using naive CD8+ T cells sorted from blood. The cell subset or site label on this specimen signifies: CD45RA+CCR7+. The origin of the receptors is a man aged 25 to 40 in good health.

The chain has TRBV21-1 and TRBJ1-5; the D segment call TRBD1 is taken from the table without a DNA check. TRBV21-1 is termed a pseudogene. This CDR3 is 16 amino acids long. CDR3 region: CASSNGTGTSNQPQHF. DNA for the CDR3: TGTGCCAGCAGCAATGGAACAGGAACTAGCAATCAGCCCCAGCATTTT.

The V call is TRBV7-9, the J call TRBJ1-1; 7 bases fit TRBD1. V lost 4 bases, J lost 1 base, and 3 bases stayed unmatched. CDR3 length: 14 amino acids. The V gene's germline CDR1 is SEHNR and CDR2 FQNEAQ (reference sequence). The CDR3: CASSYWDRNTEAFF. Written as DNA, the CDR3 is TGTGCCAGCAGCTACTGGGACAGGAACACTGAAGCTTTCTTT.

The chain joins TRBV28 to TRBJ2-7, with 8 bases matching TRBD1. The CDR3 totals 15 residues. Germline loops: CDR1 MDHEN, CDR2 SYDVKM. V lost 6 bases, J lost 6 bases, and 13 bases stayed unmatched. The CDR3 reads CASRRTGIGVFEQYF. In nucleotides, the CDR3 is TGTGCCAGCAGACGGACAGGGATTGGGGTCTTCGAGCAGTACTTC.

The V and J genes are TRBV7-9 and TRBJ2-7; perhaps TRBD2 as D (6 bases). This CDR3 is 15 amino acids long. The V gene's germline CDR1 is SEHNR and CDR2 FQNEAQ (reference sequence). V was trimmed by 5 bases and J by 0 bases, leaving 14 bases between them. For the CDR3, the DNA is TGTGCCAGCAGCCCGGGGACTTCGTCCTCCTACGAGCAGTACTTC. It encodes CASSPGTSSSYEQYF.

V usage is TRBV2 and J usage is TRBJ2-7; TRBD2 matches 9 bases. CDR1 SNHLY and CDR2 FYNNEI come from the germline V gene. V trimming: 8 bases; J trimming: 5 bases; junction bases outside the gene matches: 10. This CDR3 comprises 14 residues. The CDR3: CASLGSSGSHEQYF. CDR3 in DNA: TGTGCCAGCTTGGGTAGTAGCGGGAGCCACGAGCAGTACTTC.

This rearrangement joins TRBV5-6 to TRBJ2-3; TRBD1 aligns across 11 bases. Trimming took 0 bases from V and 5 from J; bases not matched to a gene: 5. Germline CDR1 is SGHDT and CDR2 is YYEEEE. The CDR3 runs to 16 residues. DNA for the CDR3: TGTGCCAGCAGCTTGGAGGGACAGGGGGTGGGAGATACGCAGTATTTT. Protein sequence: CASSLEGQGVGDTQYF.

In the case of this clone: A read error may produce the germline difference seen at one junction end. The rearrangement uses TRBV7-9 and TRBJ2-1; TRBD2 matches 12 bases. There are 16 residues in the CDR3. CDR1 and CDR2 from the germline V gene are SEHNR and FQNEAQ (reference sequence). The CDR3, as DNA: TGTGCCAGCAGCCTAGCGGGAGGGATCTCCTACAATGAGCAGTTCTTC. Encoded protein: CASSLAGGISYNEQFF.

Concerning this clone itself: The identical CDR3 is also encoded by other nucleotide sequences in the sample. The chain has TRBV30 and TRBJ2-7, with D uncertain. V shed 1 base and J shed 4 bases, with 5 bases lying between them. The CDR3 runs 11 residues. Per germline, CDR1 GTSNPN and CDR2 SVGIG (reference sequence). The CDR3 DNA reads as TGTGCCTGGAGTGGGGTGTACGAGCAGTACTTC. Its protein is CAWSGVYEQYF.

The chain couples TRBV7-9 to TRBJ1-2, with 7 bases matching TRBD1. V was pared by 5 bases and J by 4 bases, with 10 bases of the junction left unmatched. Looked up from germline, CDR1 is SEHNR and CDR2 is FQNEAQ (reference sequence). The CDR3 has 15 amino acids. For the CDR3, the DNA is TGTGCCAGCAGCAAGGGGGCCTCTTCCTCCTATGGCTACACCTTC. The encoded protein is CASSKGASSSYGYTF.

The J gene is TRBJ1-5, the V gene TRBV19, with a weak D call TRBD1 (5 bases). V lost 5 bases and J 0 bases, leaving 11 bases between the germline ends. Germline values: CDR1 LNHDA, CDR2 SQIVND (reference sequence). The length of the CDR3 is 15 residues. The CDR3 bases are TGTGCCAGTAGTCTGTGGGGGAATAGCAATCAGCCCCAGCATTTT. Its translation: CASSLWGNSNQPQHF.